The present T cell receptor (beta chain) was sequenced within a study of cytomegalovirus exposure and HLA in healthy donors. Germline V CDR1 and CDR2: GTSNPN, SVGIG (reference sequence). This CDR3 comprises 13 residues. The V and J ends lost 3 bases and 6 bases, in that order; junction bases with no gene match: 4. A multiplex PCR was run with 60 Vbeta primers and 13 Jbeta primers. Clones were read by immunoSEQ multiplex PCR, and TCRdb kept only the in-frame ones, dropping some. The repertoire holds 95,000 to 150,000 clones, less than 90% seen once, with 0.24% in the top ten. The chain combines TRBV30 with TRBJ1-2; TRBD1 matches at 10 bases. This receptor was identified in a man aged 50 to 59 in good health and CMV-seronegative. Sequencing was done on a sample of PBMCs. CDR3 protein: CAWRGTGENGYTF. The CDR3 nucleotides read TGTGCCTGGAGGGGGACAGGGGAAAATGGCTACACCTTC.